One sample yielded the 26 T cell receptor beta chains listed below, sequenced in a study of memory CD4+ T cells and cytomegalovirus serostatus. Measured with immunoSEQ multiplex PCR; TCRdb has only the in-frame clones, and not every one. The table shows under 55,000 clones, with around 83% occurring only once. The sort gate was single viable CD3+CD4+CD8-CD45RO+ cells for memory CD4+ T cells. Sequencing was carried out using memory CD4+ T cells from blood. The receptors here all came from an adult in good health and CMV-seropositive.

The chain has TRBV4-2 and TRBJ2-2; TRBD2 aligns across 7 bases. The CDR3 spans 16 residues. The germline gives CDR1 LGHNA, CDR2 YNFKEQ. V was pared by 1 base and J by 1 base, with 3 bases of the junction left unmatched. Written as DNA, the CDR3 is TGTGCCAGCAGCCAAGTCGGGACTATGAACACCGGGGAGCTGTTTTTT. This encodes CASSQVGTMNTGELFF.

The gene calls are TRBV28 and TRBJ2-1, with a possible D match to TRBD2 (6 bases). Germline V gene lookup returns CDR1 MDHEN and CDR2 SYDVKM. V lost 8 bases, J lost 7 bases, and 12 bases lay in between. This CDR3 has 12 residues. CDR3 protein: CASGRGRNEQFF. The CDR3 bases are TGTGCCAGCGGACGAGGGAGGAATGAGCAGTTCTTC.

The chain recombines TRBV16 with TRBJ2-3; D gene ambiguous. Germline V gene sequence: CDR1 KGHSY, CDR2 FQNENV. The CDR3 runs 14 residues. The V gene lost 2 bases and the J gene lost 6 bases, with 12 bases spanning the gap. CDR3 residues: CASSQVRFGDTQYF. The CDR3 DNA reads TGTGCCAGCAGCCAAGTAAGGTTTGGCGATACGCAGTATTTT.

CDR3 region: CASSFLAGVQETQYF. For the CDR3, the DNA is TGCGCCAGCAGCTTCCTAGCGGGAGTCCAAGAGACCCAGTACTTC. The chain has TRBV5-1 and TRBJ2-5, with 10 bases lining up with TRBD2. Trimming removed 2 bases from V and 1 base from J; junction bases left unmatched: 2. Germline V CDR1 and CDR2: SGHRS, YFSETQ. The CDR3 contains 15 residues.

The rearrangement joins TRBV7-2 to TRBJ1-1; tentatively, D is TRBD1 (5 bases). The CDR3 contains 16 residues. CDR1 is SGHTA, CDR2 FQGNSA, per germline. Trimming left V 0 bases short and J 4 bases short, with 15 bases between. The chain's CDR3 is CASSLAIWGRGTEAFF. CDR3 nucleotides: TGTGCCAGCAGCTTAGCCATCTGGGGCCGGGGCACTGAAGCTTTCTTT.

The V and J genes are TRBV19 and TRBJ1-1; the D gene is possibly TRBD1 (6 bases). The germline V gene encodes CDR1 LNHDA and CDR2 SQIVND (reference sequence). This CDR3 contains 14 residues. The V end lost 4 bases, the J end lost 4 bases, and 13 bases lay between the germline ends. In DNA form, the CDR3 reads TGTGCCAGTAGTAAAACAGGGTTGGGCACTGAAGCTTTCTTT. It encodes CASSKTGLGTEAFF. Full variable domain (remainder filled in from reference TRBV19 and TRBJ1-1): DGGITQSPKYLFRKEGQNVTLSCEQNLNHDAMYWYRQDPGQGLRLIYYSQIVNDFQKGDIAEGYSVSREKKESFPLTVTSAQKNPTAFYLCASSKTGLGTEAFFGQGTRLTVV.

The V gene is TRBV28, the J gene TRBJ1-3; D is unresolved. V lost 3 bases and J 4 bases, leaving 10 bases between the germline ends. Germline CDR1 and CDR2: MDHEN and SYDVKM. There are 14 residues in the CDR3. The CDR3 spells CASSLDRVGNTIYF. CDR3 sequence (DNA): TGTGCCAGCAGTTTGGATCGCGTAGGAAACACCATATATTTT.

The rearrangement links TRBV11-2 to TRBJ2-5, with 9 positions matching TRBD2. The CDR3 is made up of 17 amino acids. Trimming at V came to 1 base and at J to 3 bases, leaving 9 bases not matched to a gene. Germline V gene lookup returns CDR1 SGHAT and CDR2 FQNNGV. The CDR3 spells CASSLGSLAGGKETQYF. The CDR3, as DNA: TGTGCCAGCAGCTTAGGTTCCCTGGCGGGAGGGAAAGAGACCCAGTACTTC.

This rearrangement joins TRBV6-4 to TRBJ1-4, with 7 nucleotides matching TRBD1. The CDR3 covers 20 residues. Germline CDR1 and CDR2: MRHNA and SNTAGT. V was pared by 0 bases and J by 0 bases, with 13 bases of the junction left unmatched. CDR3 residues: CASSDSRQGVPDATNEKLFF. The CDR3 bases are TGTGCCAGCAGTGACTCACGACAGGGAGTACCTGACGCAACTAATGAAAAACTGTTTTTT.

This clone occurred once. This sequence joins TRBV29-1 and TRBJ1-2; 7 bases fit TRBD1. The V and J ends lost 7 bases and 7 bases, in that order; junction bases with no gene match: 6. Germline V lookup: CDR1 SQVTM, CDR2 ANQGSEA. The CDR3 length is 11 residues. The CDR3 protein is CSATGVFGYTF. CDR3 bases: TGCAGCGCAACAGGGGTTTTTGGCTACACCTTC.

The rearrangement joins TRBV19 to TRBJ1-5; no firm D call. The CDR3 has 14 amino acids. Germline CDR1 is LNHDA and CDR2 is SQIVND (reference sequence). Trimming removed 4 bases at V and 1 base at J, with 8 bases between. The CDR3 region is CASSTERSNQPQHF. The CDR3 coding sequence is TGTGCCAGTAGTACCGAACGGAGCAATCAGCCCCAGCATTTT.

This chain connects TRBV29-1 to TRBJ2-3; 12 bases match TRBD2. With 4 bases clipped from V and 2 bases from J, the junction kept 13 bases outside the gene matches. Looked up from germline, CDR1 is SQVTM and CDR2 is ANQGSEA. CDR3 length: 18 amino acids. Written as DNA, the CDR3 is TGCAGCGTTGCCCCAACTAGCGGGGGGAGTGGCGACACAGATACGCAGTATTTT. Residues: CSVAPTSGGSGDTDTQYF.

The chain has TRBV28 and TRBJ2-3, with D unclear. The CDR3 is 13 amino acids. CDR1 and CDR2 (germline): MDHEN, SYDVKM. Trimming took off 7 bases at V and 1 base at J, with 9 bases between the two ends. The CDR3 nucleotides are TGTGCCAGCATGGATGGGGGCACAGATACGCAGTATTTT. Its protein is CASMDGGTDTQYF.

The rearrangement uses TRBV5-4 and TRBJ2-2; TRBD2 agrees at 14 bases. V lost 4 bases to trimming and J lost 5 bases; unmatched junction nucleotides: 10. The CDR3 is 18 residues long. Germline lookup yields CDR1 SGHNT and CDR2 YYREEE (reference sequence). CDR3 nucleotides: TGTGCCAGCAGCCACCCCGGGACTAGCGGGAGAGGTACCGGGGAGCTGTTTTTT. This translates into CASSHPGTSGRGTGELFF.

A few counts support this clone. This sequence joins TRBV19 and TRBJ2-2; 8 nucleotides match TRBD1. CDR3 length: 16 residues. Germline values: CDR1 LNHDA, CDR2 SQIVND (reference sequence). V was clipped by 5 bases and J by 4 bases; unmatched bases: 9. The CDR3 DNA reads as TGTGCCAGTAGTGTAGCGACAGGGGTGGTCACCGGGGAGCTGTTTTTT. Protein sequence: CASSVATGVVTGELFF.

This clone was recorded once. The chain recombines TRBV2 with TRBJ2-1, with TRBD2 matching over 9 bases. With V trimmed by 6 bases and J by 9 bases, 6 bases remained unmatched. The germline V gene has CDR1 SNHLY and CDR2 FYNNEI. This CDR3 spans 13 amino acids. The CDR3 reads CASRFLTSGEQFF. CDR3 DNA sequence: TGTGCCAGCAGATTTCTGACTAGCGGTGAGCAGTTCTTC.

This chain uses TRBV28 with TRBJ1-6, with D tentatively TRBD1 (5 bases). Trimming pared 4 bases from V and 4 bases from J, leaving 8 bases between. Germline loops: CDR1 MDHEN, CDR2 SYDVKM. The length of the CDR3 is 14 residues. CDR3 in DNA: TGTGCCAGCAGTTCTCAGGGTTATAATTCACCCCTCCACTTT. Translated: CASSSQGYNSPLHF.

The chain uses TRBV9 and TRBJ1-4; possible D gene TRBD1, 5 bases. The CDR3 extends over 15 amino acids. Trimming cost V 4 bases and J 8 bases, with 18 bases left between them. Germline loops: CDR1 SGDLS, CDR2 YYNGEE. DNA of the CDR3: TGTGCCAGCAGCCCTCGGGGGGGGTACGGGGAAAAACTGTTTTTT. Its translation is CASSPRGGYGEKLFF.

The chain joins TRBV19 to TRBJ2-1; D is uncertain. Germline assignment: CDR1 LNHDA and CDR2 SQIVND (reference sequence). The V end lost 10 bases, the J end lost 4 bases, and 14 bases lay between the germline ends. The CDR3 is made up of 13 amino acids. Here the CDR3 DNA reads TGTGCCACCGCCGCTATTCTATACAATGAGCAGTTCTTC. The encoded protein is CATAAILYNEQFF.

This clone has a single count. V is TRBV28 and J is TRBJ1-2, with D possibly matching TRBD1 (5 bases). Germline loops: CDR1 MDHEN, CDR2 SYDVKM. The germline V and J ends were trimmed by 4 bases and 6 bases, with 9 bases remaining between them. The CDR3 length is 12 residues. CDR3 sequence (DNA): TGTGCCAGCAGTTCGGTACAGGATGGCTACACCTTC. Residues: CASSSVQDGYTF.

The gene calls are TRBV11-1 and TRBJ2-1, with 9 bases matching TRBD2. With V trimmed by 4 bases and J by 5 bases, 9 bases remained unmatched. Germline V gene data show CDR1 as SGHAT and CDR2 as FQDESV (reference sequence). CDR3 length: 16 residues. Here the CDR3 reads CASSWSVAGGDNEQFF. In nucleotides, the CDR3 is TGTGCCAGCAGCTGGAGTGTGGCGGGGGGGGACAATGAGCAGTTCTTC. Full variable domain (outside the CDR3, taken from reference TRBV11-1 and TRBJ2-1): EAEVAQSPRYKITEKSQAVAFWCDPISGHATLYWYRQILGQGPELLVQFQDESVVDDSQLPKDRFSAERLKGVDSTLKIQPAELGDSAMYLCASSWSVAGGDNEQFFGPGTRLTVL.

DNA for the CDR3: TGTGCCAGCAGCCGAAACAGGGGGCTTAATGAAAAACTGTTTTTT. This sequence encodes CASSRNRGLNEKLFF. The chain links TRBV14 to TRBJ1-4; 9 bases are shared with TRBD1. The CDR3 totals 15 residues. CDR1 is SGHDN, CDR2 FVKESK, per germline. Trimming cost V 4 bases and J 4 bases; bases outside gene matches: 4.

The J gene is TRBJ2-7, the V gene TRBV11-2; 13 bases map to TRBD2. The CDR3 is 18 residues long. V was pared by 2 bases and J by 1 base, with 8 bases of the junction left unmatched. Germline V gene lookup returns CDR1 SGHAT and CDR2 FQNNGV. The CDR3 DNA is TGTGCCAGCAGCTTAACTAGCGGGAGGGGGTTACTTTCCTACGAGCAGTACTTC. Amino acids: CASSLTSGRGLLSYEQYF.

This chain joins TRBV5-8 and TRBJ1-5; no firm D call. V was trimmed by 4 bases and J by 6 bases, leaving 11 bases between them. The length of the CDR3 is 13 residues. The V gene's germline CDR1 is SGHTS and CDR2 YDEGEE. This CDR3 reads CASSPVGLQPQHF. CDR3 bases: TGTGCCAGCAGCCCCGTAGGGCTTCAGCCCCAGCATTTT.

The chain combines TRBV7-9 with TRBJ2-3; 9 bases line up with TRBD1. The germline V gene encodes CDR1 SEHNR and CDR2 FQNEAQ (reference sequence). Trimming took 6 bases from V and 5 from J; bases not matched to a gene: 6. The CDR3 consists of 14 residues. The DNA for the CDR3 is TGTGCCAGCAGGCCGGGACAGGGTTTAGATACGCAGTATTTT. Its translation is CASRPGQGLDTQYF.

The chain carries TRBV14 and TRBJ2-5; D gene uncertain. CDR3 length: 14 amino acids. Germline V gives CDR1 SGHDN, CDR2 FVKESK. V was trimmed by 2 bases and J by 5 bases, leaving 12 bases between them. DNA of the CDR3: TGTGCCAGCAGCCAACCCCGTGGGTTCGAGACCCAGTACTTC. Its protein is CASSQPRGFETQYF.